This T cell receptor (beta chain) came from a study of cytomegalovirus exposure and HLA in healthy donors. General observations from the study: Later on, an analysis tied around 17,000 TCR beta sequences to HLA alleles at 0.05 false discovery rate. Previous analysis showed most TCR beta V segments were productive about 87% or about 30% of the time.

The junction had 11 bases not matched to a gene; V was cut back by 4 bases and J by 5 bases. The CDR3 is made up of 16 amino acids. Germline V gives CDR1 SGHNT, CDR2 YYREEE (reference sequence). With 60 Vbeta and 13 Jbeta primers, the PCR was carried out. The table came from immunoSEQ multiplex PCR; TCRdb's copy has only in-frame clones and leaves some out. Of roughly 200,000 clones listed, 79% are singletons. As for this clone: What it binds is not known.

This chain links TRBV5-4 with TRBJ2-2; 7 positions agree with TRBD1. The sequence was obtained from a woman aged 40 to 49 in good health and CMV-seronegative. Sequencing was carried out using PBMCs. The DNA of the CDR3 is TGTGCCAGCAGCCCGACAGGGACCAGAGTTACCGGGGAGCTGTTTTTT. Translated: CASSPTGTRVTGELFF. The full variable domain, completed using reference TRBV5-4 and TRBJ2-2, is ETGVTQSPTHLIKTRGQQVTLRCSSQSGHNTVSWYQQALGQGPQFIFQYYREEENGRGNFPPRFSGLQFPNYSSELNVNALELDDSALYLCASSPTGTRVTGELFFGEGSRLTVL.